This T cell receptor (beta chain) was sequenced for a study of T-cell reconstitution after alpha-beta-depleted transplantation in children. This sample's TCRbeta library carried unique molecular identifier barcodes. MiXCR, run by TCRdb on the PCR reads, gives a single entry per CDR3 protein. The sample holds about 210,000 distinct CDR3 sequences, approximately 15% seen once. Deletions cut 0 bases from V and 3 bases from J, with 11 bases between. The CDR3 covers 14 residues. The germline CDR1 and CDR2 sequences are DFQATT and SNEGSKA (reference sequence). The TCR sequence derives from a male patient aged 2-9 years who had a stem cell transplant for acute lymphoblastic leukemia, so the T cells may come from the graft donor. Sample: PBMCs, mostly from graft donor cells, taken 360 days after TCRalphabeta/CD19-depleted stem cell transplant. The V call is TRBV20-1, the J call TRBJ1-1; D possibly corresponds to TRBD1 (6 bases). CDR3 residues: CSARDLGHHTEAFF. DNA for the CDR3: TGCAGTGCTAGAGATTTGGGACACCACACTGAAGCTTTCTTT.